This T cell receptor (beta chain) derives from a study of blood T cell repertoires in COVID-19. Study context: COVID-19 samples collected from the United States, Italy and Spain covered acute and convalescent phases.

Clones were sequenced by immunoSEQ multiplex PCR, and TCRdb holds only the in-frame ones, with some missing. The sample lists about 210,000 clones, 80% seen once, with under 4.5% in the top ten. Germline assignment: CDR1 SGHTA and CDR2 FQGTGA. The CDR3 is 13 residues long. V was trimmed by 1 base and J by 2 bases, leaving 5 bases between them. This clone was seen only a few times. The sequenced material came from PBMCs or T cells enriched from blood (not recorded which). This TCR was sampled from a young man with acute COVID-19. This chain uses TRBV7-3 with TRBJ2-5; no clear D gene. Here the CDR3 reads CASSLRAQETQYF. The CDR3 DNA is TGTGCCAGCAGCTTAAGGGCACAAGAGACCCAGTACTTC.